This T cell receptor (beta chain) was sequenced for a study of Ad26.COV2.S vaccination and SARS-CoV-2 variants. Indicated treatment: roughly 19 received Ad26.COV2.S at low or high dose, single or two shots; roughly five received placebo; per-sample allocation not given. Material that was analyzed had been drawn on day 63 after the first vaccine or placebo injection. Sequencing used immunoSEQ multiplex PCR; TCRdb keeps in-frame clones, though not all of them. The table shows roughly 350,000 clones, with 70% to 90% occurring only once. The V gene's germline CDR1 is MNHEY and CDR2 SMNVEV (reference sequence). The V and J ends lost 3 bases and 7 bases respectively, with 9 bases between them. The CDR3 runs 13 residues.

The source was peripheral blood, collected in a trial of Ad26.COV2.S vaccine versus placebo. V usage is TRBV27 and J usage is TRBJ2-2, with unresolved D. The TCR was taken from a person between 18 and 60 years old who received the Ad26.COV2.S COVID-19 vaccine or a placebo. DNA of the CDR3: TGTGCCAGCAGTTTGGGTGGGGTCGGGGAGCTGTTTTTT. This encodes CASSLGGVGELFF.